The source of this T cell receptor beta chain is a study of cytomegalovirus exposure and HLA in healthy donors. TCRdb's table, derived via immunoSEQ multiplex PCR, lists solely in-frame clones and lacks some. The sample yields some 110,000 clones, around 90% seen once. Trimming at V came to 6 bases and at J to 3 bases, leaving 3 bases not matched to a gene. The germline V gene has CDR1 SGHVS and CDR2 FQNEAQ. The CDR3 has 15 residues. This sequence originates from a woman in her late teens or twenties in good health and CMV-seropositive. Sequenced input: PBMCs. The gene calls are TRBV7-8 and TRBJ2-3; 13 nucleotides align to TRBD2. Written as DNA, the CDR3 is TGTGCCAGCAGGACTAGCGGGGGGAGTACAGATACGCAGTATTTT. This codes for CASRTSGGSTDTQYF.